The 22 T cell receptor beta chains reported below all come from one sample, sequenced in a study of T cell responses to AZD1222 COVID-19 vaccine. Sequencing used immunoSEQ multiplex PCR; TCRdb keeps in-frame clones, though not all of them. This sample has roughly 120,000 clones; 70% to 90% occur once, and the top ten carry around 6.2%. The sequencing used peripheral blood, collected on day 0 of AZD1222 vaccination. The receptor set was obtained from an adult in good health.

This sequence joins TRBV4-3 and TRBJ2-3; D could derive from TRBD1 or TRBD2 (5 bases each). Trimming left V 0 bases short and J 6 bases short, with 10 bases between. Germline V gene sequence: CDR1 LGHNA, CDR2 YSLEER. The CDR3 length is 14 residues. The CDR3 sequence is CASSQEGPPDTQYF. The CDR3 coding sequence is TGCGCCAGCAGCCAAGAGGGACCGCCGGATACGCAGTATTTT.

This clone was observed at least ten times. This rearrangement joins TRBV7-9 to TRBJ1-1; D not certain. V lost 5 bases and J 0 bases, leaving 7 bases between the germline ends. Germline V gene sequence: CDR1 SEHNR, CDR2 FQNEAQ (reference sequence). The CDR3 consists of 13 residues. For the CDR3, the DNA is TGTGCCAGCAGCAACGAACTGAACACTGAAGCTTTCTTT. Amino acid sequence: CASSNELNTEAFF. The entire variable domain, with the rest obtained from reference TRBV7-9 and TRBJ1-1, is as follows: DTGVSQNPRHKITKRGQNVTFRCDPISEHNRLYWYRQTLGQGPEFLTYFQNEAQLEKSRLLSDRFSAERPKGSFSTLEIQRTEQGDSAMYLCASSNELNTEAFFGQGTRLTVV.

This chain joins TRBV7-2 and TRBJ2-5; D gene uncertain. The CDR3 sequence is 15 residues long. V was trimmed by 1 base and J by 1 base, leaving 10 bases between them. CDR1 is SGHTA and CDR2 is FQGNSA in the germline V gene. The CDR3 here is CASSLGLPTQETQYF. CDR3 nucleotides: TGTGCCAGCAGCTTAGGGCTACCCACCCAAGAGACCCAGTACTTC.

CDR3 loop: CASSTRDGTYEQYF. In DNA, the CDR3 is TGTGCCAGCAGCACCAGGGACGGCACCTACGAGCAGTACTTC. V and J are TRBV5-4 and TRBJ2-7; D may be TRBD1 or TRBD2 (5 bases each). The V and J ends lost 4 bases and 2 bases respectively, with 13 bases between them. The CDR3 has 14 residues. Germline V gene data show CDR1 as SGHNT and CDR2 as YYREEE (reference sequence).

The CDR3 DNA is TGTGCCAGCCGGGGGCCTCCATCCTACAATGAGCAGTTCTTC. Its translation: CASRGPPSYNEQFF. The genes are TRBV28 and TRBJ2-1, with D tentatively TRBD1 or TRBD2 (6 bases each). V lost 8 bases, J lost 1 base, and 12 bases lay in between. In germline, CDR1 is MDHEN, CDR2 SYDVKM. The CDR3 totals 14 residues.

The chain is built from TRBV5-6 and TRBJ2-7; D is uncertain. From germline, CDR1 is SGHDT and CDR2 YYEEEE. The V end lost 0 bases, the J end lost 8 bases, and 6 bases lay between the germline ends. CDR3 length equals 11 residues. CDR3 loop: CASSLVDQQYF. CDR3 DNA: TGTGCCAGCAGCTTGGTCGACCAGCAGTACTTC.

The rearrangement links TRBV14 to TRBJ1-5, with no clear D. The CDR3 is 15 residues long. The germline V gene encodes CDR1 SGHDN and CDR2 FVKESK. V was trimmed by 3 bases and J by 1 base, leaving 10 bases between them. The chain's CDR3 is CASSQGRLSNQPQHF. In DNA, the CDR3 is TGTGCCAGCAGCCAGGGGAGGTTGAGCAATCAGCCCCAGCATTTT.

The chain links TRBV6-5 to TRBJ1-2, with D perhaps matching TRBD1 (5 bases). Per the germline V gene, CDR1 is MNHEY and CDR2 is SVGAGI. The CDR3 runs 14 residues. V was cut by 10 bases and J by 4 bases, with 19 bases left in between. This chain's CDR3 is CATLVGALGYGYTF. In DNA form, the CDR3 reads TGTGCCACCCTGGTTGGGGCTCTAGGCTATGGCTACACCTTC.

The rearrangement joins TRBV2 to TRBJ2-2, with D perhaps TRBD1 (5 bases). There are 18 residues in the CDR3. The germline V gene has CDR1 SNHLY and CDR2 FYNNEI. The ends were cut back, 2 bases at V and 1 base at J, with 17 bases in the middle. This CDR3 reads CASSERGRKGLNTGELFF. CDR3 DNA: TGTGCCAGCAGTGAAAGGGGCAGGAAGGGCCTGAACACCGGGGAGCTGTTTTTT.

The chain employs TRBV5-1 and TRBJ2-3; TRBD1 matches at 7 bases. V shed 4 bases, J shed 7 bases, and the junction held 9 bases outside the gene matches. The germline V gene encodes CDR1 SGHRS and CDR2 YFSETQ. The CDR3 has 14 residues. This CDR3 is CASSPGQEVNTQYF. The CDR3 DNA follows: TGCGCCAGCAGCCCCGGACAGGAGGTAAATACGCAGTATTTT.

This chain links TRBV2 with TRBJ1-5, with D perhaps matching TRBD1 (5 bases). The V end was cut by 8 bases, the J end by 7 bases, with 15 bases between. The CDR3 contains 13 residues. Germline assignment: CDR1 SNHLY and CDR2 FYNNEI. The CDR3 spells CASQRGREQPQHF. The DNA for the CDR3 is TGTGCCAGCCAGAGGGGAAGGGAACAGCCCCAGCATTTT.

The chain employs TRBV6-6 and TRBJ1-1; D is possibly TRBD1 (6 bases). Per germline, CDR1 MNHNY and CDR2 SVGAGI (reference sequence). The ends were cut back, 8 bases at V and 11 bases at J, with 15 bases in the middle. The CDR3 loop spans 11 amino acids. CDR3 in DNA: TGTGCCAGCGAAAACAGGGTTACCGCTTTCTTT. This translates into CASENRVTAFF.

This clone showed up just a few times. This rearrangement joins TRBV19 to TRBJ1-5, with D hard to call. The CDR3 runs to 13 residues. V lost 8 bases to trimming and J lost 4 bases, with 12 bases between them. Germline values: CDR1 LNHDA, CDR2 SQIVND (reference sequence). CDR3: CASSDLWNQPQHF. CDR3 in DNA: TGTGCCAGTTCGGATTTATGGAATCAGCCCCAGCATTTT.

This clone was detected a few times. This sequence joins TRBV6-5 and TRBJ2-7; 7 nucleotides align to TRBD1. Germline V gene lookup returns CDR1 MNHEY and CDR2 SVGAGI. CDR3 length: 12 residues. Trimming removed 11 bases from V and 4 bases from J; junction bases left unmatched: 8. CDR3 bases: TGTGCCGGATCGGAGACAGGGTACGAGCAGTACTTC. Encoded protein: CAGSETGYEQYF.

This clone appeared a few times. The chain carries TRBV19 and TRBJ2-1; D could derive from TRBD1 or TRBD2 (6 bases each). This CDR3 has 15 amino acids. Trimming pared 3 bases from V and 6 bases from J, leaving 15 bases between. The germline gives CDR1 LNHDA, CDR2 SQIVND (reference sequence). CDR3 sequence (DNA): TGTGCCAGTAGTATTGGGGGGCGGAGTGGCAATGAGCAGTTCTTC. Protein: CASSIGGRSGNEQFF.

This clone was observed at least ten times. The chain links TRBV9 to TRBJ2-3; D remains ambiguous. CDR1 is SGDLS, CDR2 YYNGEE, per germline. The CDR3 consists of 14 residues. Deletions cut 2 bases from V and 0 bases from J, with 7 bases between. The DNA for the CDR3 is TGTGCCAGCAGCGTGACGGGCAGCACAGATACGCAGTATTTT. Its protein product is CASSVTGSTDTQYF.

The chain is built from TRBV11-3 and TRBJ2-1, with no clear D. This CDR3 is 16 amino acids long. The V end lost 3 bases, the J end lost 6 bases, and 18 bases lay between the germline ends. The V gene's germline CDR1 is SGHNT and CDR2 YENEEA. CDR3 in amino acids: CASSFKFTDRRNEQFF. The CDR3 bases are TGTGCCAGCAGCTTCAAATTCACGGATCGCCGCAATGAGCAGTTCTTC.

The V call is TRBV9, the J call TRBJ2-5, with D uncertain. The CDR3 consists of 14 residues. Trimming stripped 3 bases from V and 1 base from J, with 10 bases between. Germline V gene data show CDR1 as SGDLS and CDR2 as YYNGEE. The DNA of the CDR3 is TGTGCCAGCAGCGCTTCTTCGCTCCAAGAGACCCAGTACTTC. It translates to CASSASSLQETQYF.

The CDR3 protein is CASRVGASRYGYTF. The CDR3 DNA is TGTGCCAGCAGAGTCGGGGCGAGCCGCTATGGCTACACCTTC. The chain couples TRBV6-5 to TRBJ1-2; TRBD1 might be the D (5 bases). This CDR3 has 14 amino acids. The germline gives CDR1 MNHEY, CDR2 SVGAGI. Trimming cost V 6 bases and J 4 bases, with 15 bases left between them.

This clone has just a few counts. As DNA, the CDR3 is TGTGCCAGCAGTGAAGAGGCTAGCATCTACGAGCAGTACTTC. It translates to CASSEEASIYEQYF. The chain carries TRBV6-1 and TRBJ2-7; D possibly corresponds to TRBD2 (5 bases). This CDR3 has 14 amino acids. Germline CDR1 is MNHNS and CDR2 is SASEGT. V lost 1 base and J lost 3, with 10 bases in between.

V and J are TRBV5-1 and TRBJ2-7; 7 bases fit TRBD1. Germline loops: CDR1 SGHRS, CDR2 YFSETQ. V lost 2 bases and J lost 6; bases outside the gene matches: 11. CDR3 length: 15 amino acids. In nucleotides, the CDR3 is TGCGCCAGCAGCTTTGCAGGGACAGTCGACCTCGAGCAGTACTTC. This codes for CASSFAGTVDLEQYF.

This chain connects TRBV29-1 to TRBJ1-1; D is undetermined. The CDR3 is made up of 10 amino acids. The germline V and J ends were trimmed by 4 bases and 6 bases, with 6 bases remaining between them. CDR1 is SQVTM, CDR2 ANQGSEA, per germline. For the CDR3, the DNA is TGCAGCGTTGTGGTCTCTGAAGCTTTCTTT. Residues: CSVVVSEAFF. The full variable domain, its missing parts supplied by reference TRBV29-1 and TRBJ1-1, is SAVISQKPSRDICQRGTSLTIQCQVDSQVTMMFWYRQQPGQSLTLIATANQGSEATYESGFVIDKFPISRPNLTFSTLTVSNMSPEDSSIYLCSVVVSEAFFGQGTRLTVV.